The 21 T cell receptor beta chains reported below all come from one sample, sequenced in a study of early T cells in non-severe SARS-CoV-2 infection. TCRdb re-called the 5' RACE reads through MiXCR, storing one row per CDR3 protein. The profile shows approximately 67,000 distinct CDR3 sequences, 11% of them singletons. The sequenced sample consisted of whole blood. The receptors stem from an adult who was a healthcare worker with PCR-confirmed SARS-CoV-2 infection or an uninfected control (not recorded which).

This clonotype was seen only a few times. This chain links TRBV12-3 or TRBV12-4 with TRBJ2-1; no clear D gene. Trimming removed 8 bases from V and 6 bases from J, with 11 bases in between. This CDR3 is 12 amino acids long. DNA of the CDR3: TGTGCCAGCTTGGCGATGAGCAATGAGCAGTTCTTC. This sequence encodes CASLAMSNEQFF.

This clonotype was observed at least ten times. The V gene is TRBV3-1, the J gene TRBJ1-5; a weak D match, TRBD1 (5 bases). The CDR3 is made up of 14 amino acids. Trimming shortened V by 4 bases and J by 5 bases, and 12 bases separated the two germline ends. The germline V gene encodes CDR1 LGHDT and CDR2 YNNKEL (reference sequence). CDR3: CASSPGRIDQPQHF. The CDR3 nucleotides read TGTGCCAGCAGCCCGGGACGGATTGATCAGCCCCAGCATTTT.

The genes are TRBV29-1 and TRBJ2-5; D might be TRBD1 (5 bases). V was trimmed by 0 bases and J by 7 bases, leaving 21 bases between them. Germline V gene data show CDR1 as SQVTM and CDR2 as ANQGSEA. The CDR3 extends over 16 amino acids. The CDR3 here is CSVEDLQGFGSGTQYF. As DNA, the CDR3 is TGCAGCGTTGAAGATCTCCAGGGCTTCGGATCGGGGACCCAGTACTTC. The complete variable domain, with remaining parts taken from reference TRBV29-1 and TRBJ2-5, reads SAVISQKPSRDICQRGTSLTIQCQVDSQVTMMFWYRQQPGQSLTLIATANQGSEATYESGFVIDKFPISRPNLTFSTLTVSNMSPEDSSIYLCSVEDLQGFGSGTQYFGPGTRLLVL.

This clonotype was seen many times. The genes are TRBV4-1 and TRBJ2-7, with 8 bases aligning to TRBD2. The V segment lost 0 bases and the J segment 3 bases; nucleotides outside the gene matches: 4. Germline loops: CDR1 MGHRA, CDR2 YSYEKL. The CDR3 is 15 amino acids. The CDR3 is CASSQEAGEDYEQYF. The DNA of the CDR3 is TGCGCCAGCAGCCAAGAAGCGGGAGAAGACTACGAGCAGTACTTC.

The CDR3 DNA follows: TGCGCCAGCAGCTCTCTTTCCGGGGGTAACACCATATATTTT. This translates into CASSSLSGGNTIYF. The chain is built from TRBV5-1 and TRBJ1-3; D perhaps matches TRBD1 (5 bases). This CDR3 contains 14 residues. Trimming removed 3 bases from V and 7 bases from J, with 14 bases in between. The V gene's germline CDR1 is SGHRS and CDR2 YFSETQ. The whole variable domain, remainder taken from reference TRBV5-1 and TRBJ1-3, is KAGVTQTPRYLIKTRGQQVTLSCSPISGHRSVSWYQQTPGQGLQFLFEYFSETQRNKGNFPGRFSGRQFSNSRSEMNVSTLELGDSALYLCASSSLSGGNTIYFGEGSWLTVV.

This chain links TRBV3-1 with TRBJ2-5; D gene ambiguous. Trimming stripped 7 bases from V and 5 bases from J, with 8 bases between. CDR3 length: 11 residues. CDR1 is LGHDT, CDR2 YNNKEL, per germline (reference sequence). The CDR3 here is CASTSAETQYF. CDR3 bases: TGTGCCAGCACCAGTGCGGAGACCCAGTACTTC.

This clonotype was picked up many times. This chain links TRBV5-1 with TRBJ2-7; D is undetermined. Trimming removed 6 bases from V and 3 bases from J, with 13 bases in between. The CDR3 sequence is 13 residues long. Germline CDR1 is SGHRS and CDR2 is YFSETQ. CDR3 residues: CASTPDGIYEQYF. As DNA, the CDR3 is TGCGCCAGCACCCCCGACGGTATCTACGAGCAGTACTTC.

The table lists this clonotype with many counts. The chain has TRBV29-1 and TRBJ2-3, with D perhaps matching TRBD1 (6 bases). Between the trimmed V and J ends, which lost 7 bases and 0 bases, there was a span of 17 bases. Germline CDR1 and CDR2: SQVTM and ANQGSEA. The CDR3 runs 15 residues. The chain's CDR3 is CSAPDRRLSTDTQYF. CDR3 sequence (DNA): TGCAGCGCACCGGACAGAAGACTTAGCACAGATACGCAGTATTTT.

This clonotype was detected ten times or more. This chain uses TRBV7-9 with TRBJ1-5, with D possibly being TRBD1 (6 bases). The CDR3 has 14 amino acids. Trimming shortened V by 5 bases and J by 8 bases, and 16 bases separated the two germline ends. The germline V gene encodes CDR1 SEHNR and CDR2 FQNEAQ (reference sequence). CDR3 in amino acids: CASSPPGGLEPQHF. The DNA for the CDR3 is TGTGCCAGCAGCCCTCCGGGGGGGCTGGAGCCCCAGCATTTT.

This chain joins TRBV7-9 and TRBJ2-7, with D possibly matching TRBD2 (5 bases). Germline CDR1 and CDR2: SEHNR and FQNEAQ (reference sequence). The length of the CDR3 is 15 residues. The V end lost 4 bases, the J end lost 2 bases, and 15 bases lay between the germline ends. CDR3 sequence: CASSSPAGPAYEQYF. CDR3 in DNA: TGTGCCAGCAGCTCCCCTGCGGGTCCCGCCTACGAGCAGTACTTC.

The V and J genes are TRBV20-1 and TRBJ2-1; 9 nucleotides line up with TRBD2. Germline lookup yields CDR1 DFQATT and CDR2 SNEGSKA (reference sequence). With 6 bases clipped from V and 7 bases from J, the junction kept 16 bases outside the gene matches. The CDR3 runs to 16 residues. CDR3 DNA sequence: TGCAGTGCCCAATCCAGAACTAGCGGGCCTCTGAATGAGCAGTTCTTC. Translating it yields CSAQSRTSGPLNEQFF.

This clonotype has more than one count but fewer than ten. The chain combines TRBV7-3 with TRBJ2-2; D may be TRBD1 (6 bases). Trimming shortened V by 1 base and J by 3 bases, and 9 bases separated the two germline ends. The germline V gene has CDR1 SGHTA and CDR2 FQGTGA. There are 15 residues in the CDR3. In DNA, the CDR3 is TGTGCCAGCAGCTTAAAACAGGGTTACACCGGGGAGCTGTTTTTT. It codes for CASSLKQGYTGELFF.

This clonotype was counted only a few times. The chain has TRBV20-1 and TRBJ2-3, with 10 positions matching TRBD2. With V trimmed by 1 base and J by 4 bases, 2 bases remained unmatched. The CDR3 extends over 14 amino acids. Germline V gives CDR1 DFQATT, CDR2 SNEGSKA (reference sequence). CDR3 region: CSARVLAGPDTQYF. The CDR3 DNA reads TGCAGTGCTAGAGTACTAGCGGGACCAGATACGCAGTATTTT.

CDR3 in DNA: TGTGCCAGCAGCTTGTGGGCCTCCGTCGATGAGCAGTTCTTC. Amino acids: CASSLWASVDEQFF. The chain carries TRBV2 and TRBJ2-1; D unclear. With 6 bases removed from V and 8 bases from J, the gap between germline ends came to 17 bases. There are 14 residues in the CDR3. Germline V gene sequence: CDR1 SNHLY, CDR2 FYNNEI.

This clonotype showed up just a few times. The rearrangement links TRBV30 to TRBJ1-1; 9 nucleotides match TRBD1. The CDR3 runs to 16 residues. V was clipped by 1 base and J by 2 bases; unmatched bases: 8. Germline V gene sequence: CDR1 GTSNPN, CDR2 SVGIG (reference sequence). This CDR3 reads CAWSGTGVGINTEAFF. DNA for the CDR3: TGTGCCTGGAGTGGGACAGGGGTAGGGATAAACACTGAAGCTTTCTTT.

This clonotype was detected ten times or more. The V call is TRBV19, the J call TRBJ2-4; 7 bases are a match to TRBD1. The V gene end was trimmed by 2 bases and the J gene end by 6 bases; junction bases not matched to a gene: 7. The germline V gene has CDR1 LNHDA and CDR2 SQIVND (reference sequence). This CDR3 is 15 amino acids long. As DNA, the CDR3 is TGTGCCAGTAGTATACAGGGGGTCAGTGGAAACATTCAGTACTTC. Amino acid sequence: CASSIQGVSGNIQYF.

This clonotype was detected ten times or more. The rearrangement joins TRBV29-1 to TRBJ2-7; D might be TRBD1 (5 bases). Trimming stripped 7 bases from V and 7 bases from J, with 20 bases between. The CDR3 has 13 residues. CDR1 and CDR2 from the germline V gene are SQVTM and ANQGSEA. The CDR3 spells CSAPMTAQGEQYF. CDR3 sequence (DNA): TGCAGCGCTCCGATGACAGCCCAGGGAGAGCAGTACTTC.

The count of this clonotype is one. The CDR3 region has the DNA TGTGCCAGCCAGTGGGCGGCAGGACAGAACACTGAAGCTTTCTTT. Translating it yields CASQWAAGQNTEAFF. The V and J genes are TRBV6-1 and TRBJ1-1; D is possibly TRBD1 (5 bases). V was shortened by 8 bases and J by 1 base, with 17 bases between the two germline ends. Germline CDR1 reads MNHNS; CDR2 reads SASEGT. The CDR3 extends over 15 amino acids.

This clonotype was observed many times. The genes are TRBV27 and TRBJ2-7; TRBD1 is a possible D gene (5 bases). V gave up 5 bases and J gave up 3 bases, with 17 bases separating them. The CDR3 covers 15 residues. Germline lookup yields CDR1 MNHEY and CDR2 SMNVEV (reference sequence). Here the CDR3 reads CASSLRGVGVYEQYF. DNA for the CDR3: TGTGCCAGCAGTCTCCGTGGTGTAGGGGTCTACGAGCAGTACTTC.

V and J are TRBV11-2 and TRBJ2-1, with 14 bases fitting TRBD2. Losses at the gene ends were 4 bases for V and 8 bases for J; bases not matched to a gene: 4. The CDR3 contains 15 residues. Germline V gene data show CDR1 as SGHAT and CDR2 as FQNNGV. In nucleotides, the CDR3 is TGTGCCAGCAGCTCGGGACTAGCGGGAGTTTATGAGCAGTTCTTC. Protein: CASSSGLAGVYEQFF. Full variable domain (missing parts from reference TRBV11-2 and TRBJ2-1): EAGVAQSPRYKIIEKRQSVAFWCNPISGHATLYWYQQILGQGPKLLIQFQNNGVVDDSQLPKDRFSAERLKGVDSTLKIQPAKLEDSAVYLCASSSGLAGVYEQFFGPGTRLTVL.

This clonotype has at least ten counts. The chain has TRBV14 and TRBJ2-1, with TRBD2 matching over 8 bases. V dropped 5 bases and J dropped 1; count of bases not matched to a gene: 16. This CDR3 is 19 amino acids long. Germline V gives CDR1 SGHDN, CDR2 FVKESK. CDR3 coding DNA: TGTGCCAGCAGCTCCCTAGGTGGAAGCGGGAGTTATTCCTACAATGAGCAGTTCTTC. Translated: CASSSLGGSGSYSYNEQFF.